The rows below give T cell receptor beta chains drawn from one sample of a study of technical replicates of blood from a few donors. Assay used: immunoSEQ multiplex PCR; TCRdb lists only in-frame clones, some missing. The sample yields 65,000 to 95,000 clones, roughly 98% seen once. Sequenced: T cells isolated from PBMCs. The receptors originated from a human donor in good health. Each CDR3 is given with its conserved first and last residue. A D gene is named only where the DNA matches it firmly. Some rows mark clone size as missing; the rest say once, few, many or name a class of expanded clone.

TRBV6-1	.	TRBJ2-2	TRBD1	CASRWDSGELFF	TGTGCCAGCAGATGGGACAGCGGGGAGCTGTTTTTT
TRBV15	.	TRBJ2-7	TRBD1	CATSREGQGKNSLSSYEQYF	TGTGCCACCAGCAGAGAGGGACAGGGAAAAAATTCGTTGTCGTCCTACGAGCAGTACTTC
TRBV18	.	TRBJ2-5	.	CASSPPPQGKETQYF	TGTGCCAGCTCACCACCACCGCAGGGGAAAGAGACCCAGTACTTC
TRBV19	.	TRBJ1-1	TRBD1	CASSIRSGGPEAFF	TGTGCCAGTAGTATAAGGTCAGGGGGCCCTGAAGCTTTCTTT
TRBV7-2	once	TRBJ1-2	TRBD1	CASSPTGEVYGYTF	TGTGCCAGCAGCCCAACAGGGGAAGTCTATGGCTACACCTTC
TRBV28	.	TRBJ1-5	.	CASSRRETLSNQPQHF	TGTGCCAGCAGCCGGAGGGAGACACTGAGCAATCAGCCCCAGCATTTT
TRBV19	.	TRBJ2-3	TRBD1	CASSIRDRVRDTQYF	TGTGCCAGTAGTATCCGGGACAGGGTGAGGGATACGCAGTATTTT
TRBV11-2	.	TRBJ2-1	TRBD2	CASSLRLAGGRNEQFF	TGTGCCAGCAGCCTCAGACTAGCGGGAGGTAGGAATGAGCAGTTCTTC
TRBV5-6	once	TRBJ1-1	.	CASSHFGGTYEAFF	TGTGCCAGCAGCCACTTTGGGGGGACCTATGAAGCTTTCTTT
TRBV19	.	TRBJ2-5	TRBD2	CASSLGLASAETQYF	TGTGCCAGTAGTCTGGGACTAGCGAGTGCAGAGACCCAGTACTTC
TRBV28	.	TRBJ1-2	.	CASSEGGNYGYTF	TGTGCCAGCAGCGAGGGTGGAAACTATGGCTACACCTTC
TRBV6-5	.	TRBJ2-3	.	CASKRAAAPTDTQYF	TGTGCCAGCAAGAGGGCCGCCGCGCCGACAGATACGCAGTATTTT
TRBV10-2	.	TRBJ2-1	TRBD1	CASSTYGTANNEQFF	TGCGCCAGCAGTACATACGGGACAGCTAACAATGAGCAGTTCTTC
TRBV30	.	TRBJ1-2	TRBD1	CAWVQGDYGYTF	TGTGCCTGGGTGCAGGGGGACTATGGCTACACCTTC
TRBV15	.	TRBJ2-5	TRBD2	CATRAGALAGLYQETQYF	TGTGCCACCAGGGCCGGGGCACTAGCGGGACTCTACCAAGAGACCCAGTACTTC
TRBV4-1	.	TRBJ1-2	.	CASSQPRESNYGYTF	TGCGCCAGCAGCCAACCCAGGGAATCTAACTATGGCTACACCTTC
TRBV19	.	TRBJ2-7	TRBD2	CASSIGTSGSEQYF	TGTGCCAGTAGTATTGGGACTAGCGGGAGCGAGCAGTACTTC
TRBV19	few	TRBJ1-1	.	CASRSDLRTVTFF	TGTGCCAGTAGATCGGACCTCAGGACAGTGACTTTCTTT
TRBV28	.	TRBJ2-7	.	CASSNYGGGAYEQYF	TGTGCCAGCAGCAACTACGGTGGGGGCGCCTACGAGCAGTACTTC
TRBV13	.	TRBJ1-6	TRBD1	CASSQRDRGIFGNSPLHF	TGTGCCAGCAGCCAGCGGGACAGGGGGATTTTCGGGAATTCACCCCTCCACTTT
TRBV5-6	.	TRBJ1-1	.	CASSLGSGTRAFF	TGTGCCAGCAGCTTGGGGTCAGGTACAAGAGCTTTCTTT
TRBV11-1	.	TRBJ1-5	TRBD1	CASSPGTGGGQPQHF	TGTGCCAGCAGCCCAGGGACAGGGGGCGGTCAGCCCCAGCATTTT
TRBV5-6	once	TRBJ1-1	TRBD1	CASSSPRAQGAEAFF	TGTGCCAGCAGTTCCCCGCGCGCGCAGGGGGCTGAAGCTTTCTTT
TRBV2	.	TRBJ2-1	TRBD2	CASNPGLAFGHEQFF	TGTGCCAGCAACCCAGGACTAGCTTTTGGCCATGAGCAGTTCTTC
TRBV5-1	.	TRBJ2-7	TRBD1	CASSFGTGGTYEQYF	TGCGCCAGCAGCTTCGGGACAGGGGGAACCTACGAGCAGTACTTC
TRBV11-2	.	TRBJ1-5	.	CASSQGNQPQHF	TGTGCCAGTTCTCAGGGAAATCAGCCCCAGCATTTT